This T cell receptor (beta chain) appears in the sequencing data of a study of blood T cells in healthy people across ages. In regard to this clonotype: Its specificity is not known.

After removal of 4 bases from V and 2 bases from J, the junction contained 4 bases not matched to a gene. Germline CDR1 is SGHTA and CDR2 is FQGTGA. The CDR3 contains 14 residues. Study results and limitations: The donors' CMV status was not determined, possibly confounding changes in expanded clonotypes. Naive and antigen-experienced cells were not separated, limiting conclusive comparison. Per-million-T-cell TCR beta diversity fell roughly linearly with age.

A second PCR of roughly 6 to 12 cycles used a sample-barcoded 5' primer and a J-beta primer mix. Each cDNA molecule received a tag from a template-switch adaptor that had 12 random nucleotides. MiXCR was run by TCRdb on the 5' RACE reads, yielding one entry per CDR3 protein. The data show 800,000 to 950,000 distinct CDR3 sequences, with about 34% seen just once and roughly 13% held by the top ten. Sequencing was carried out using blood. The sequence came from a man younger than 35 in good health. The genes are TRBV7-3 and TRBJ1-1; TRBD1 matches at 7 bases. This chain's CDR3 is CASSWSGGNTEAFF. As DNA, the CDR3 is TGTGCCAGCAGCTGGTCAGGGGGTAACACTGAAGCTTTCTTT.